Described below is a single TCR beta chain sequence and its context. Generated by immunoSEQ multiplex PCR, the TCRdb table keeps only in-frame clones and is missing some. The table shows tens of thousands of clones, with around 90% occurring only once. V lost 2 bases, J lost 5 bases, and 9 bases lay in between. Per germline, CDR1 SGHVS and CDR2 FNYEAQ. The CDR3 totals 14 residues. The data were taken from a study of OX40 agonist ivuxolimab in advanced cancers. This TCR came from an adult with an advanced solid tumor such as melanoma, head and neck, liver or kidney cancer. The rearrangement joins TRBV7-6 to TRBJ2-2, with D unclear. The sequencing here drew on CD4+ or CD8+ T cells sorted from blood, taken in a trial of the OX40 agonist ivuxolimab. The CDR3 DNA sequence: TGTGCCAGCAGCTTACTAGGCAGAACCGGGGAGCTGTTTTTT. It codes for CASSLLGRTGELFF.